This passage covers 12 T cell receptor beta chains from one sample sequenced in a study of cytomegalovirus exposure and HLA in healthy donors. The PCR contained 60 Vbeta and 13 Jbeta primers. Clones were read by immunoSEQ multiplex PCR, and TCRdb kept only the in-frame ones, dropping some. The table records 150,000 or so clones, 65% to 85% of them present only once. The source material was PBMCs. These TCRs come from a woman aged 45-65 years in good health and CMV-seropositive.

The chain is built from TRBV7-8 and TRBJ2-7; TRBD1 is a possible D gene (8 bases). V was trimmed by 5 bases and J by 7 bases, leaving 21 bases between them. There are 15 residues in the CDR3. Per germline, CDR1 SGHVS and CDR2 FQNEAQ. The CDR3 DNA sequence: TGTGCCAGCAGCCCATTTACAGGGGGACTAAGGGAGCAGTACTTC. Translation gives CASSPFTGGLREQYF.

The chain couples TRBV5-1 to TRBJ1-5; no firm D call. CDR1 is SGHRS, CDR2 YFSETQ, per germline. There are 12 residues in the CDR3. Trimming removed 4 bases from V and 3 bases from J, with 5 bases in between. CDR3 coding DNA: TGCGCCAGCAGCCCCTACAATCAGCCCCAGCATTTT. Translated, it gives CASSPYNQPQHF.

The rearrangement joins TRBV7-2 to TRBJ1-3; no clear D gene. Looked up from germline, CDR1 is SGHTA and CDR2 is FQGNSA. Deletions cut 0 bases from V and 4 bases from J, with 10 bases between. This CDR3 has 15 amino acids. The DNA for the CDR3 is TGTGCCAGCAGCTTAGCCCCCGGGGTCGGAAACACCATATATTTT. It is translated as CASSLAPGVGNTIYF.

The chain couples TRBV28 to TRBJ1-4, with unresolved D. Germline CDR1 reads MDHEN; CDR2 reads SYDVKM. Trimming took off 2 bases at V and 0 bases at J, with 4 bases between the two ends. This CDR3 contains 14 residues. The CDR3 loop reads CASSLPATNEKLFF. DNA of the CDR3: TGTGCCAGCAGTTTACCCGCAACTAATGAAAAACTGTTTTTT.

V is TRBV6-1 and J is TRBJ2-7; 9 nucleotides match TRBD2. V gave up 10 bases and J gave up 4 bases; unmatched junction bases: 14. From germline, CDR1 is MNHNS and CDR2 SASEGT. This CDR3 comprises 15 residues. The CDR3 coding sequence is TGTGCCACCGGGCAGCGGGGGGCCGAAAGTTACGAGCAGTACTTC. It translates to CATGQRGAESYEQYF.

The chain couples TRBV5-4 to TRBJ1-2; 9 bases align to TRBD1. Trimming took 3 bases from V and 2 from J; bases not matched to a gene: 2. Germline-derived CDR1 and CDR2 are SGHNT and YYREEE (reference sequence). This CDR3 has 14 amino acids. In nucleotides, the CDR3 is TGTGCCAGCAGCTGGACAGGGGACAACTATGGCTACACCTTC. Amino acid sequence: CASSWTGDNYGYTF. The whole variable domain, remainder taken from reference TRBV5-4 and TRBJ1-2, is ETGVTQSPTHLIKTRGQQVTLRCSSQSGHNTVSWYQQALGQGPQFIFQYYREEENGRGNFPPRFSGLQFPNYSSELNVNALELDDSALYLCASSWTGDNYGYTFGSGTRLTVV.

The chain uses TRBV7-9 and TRBJ1-1; D is ambiguous. This CDR3 has 12 residues. Trimming shortened V by 3 bases and J by 8 bases, and 10 bases separated the two germline ends. The germline CDR1 and CDR2 sequences are SEHNR and FQNEAQ (reference sequence). The CDR3 spells CASSFPGREAFF. CDR3 bases: TGTGCCAGCAGCTTCCCCGGGAGGGAAGCTTTCTTT.

In its sample, this clone was seen a few times. V usage is TRBV28 and J usage is TRBJ2-5; unclear D gene. The J call may be wrong; the DNA end is better matched by TRBJ2-7. The length of the CDR3 is 12 residues. From germline, CDR1 is MDHEN and CDR2 SYDVKM. The CDR3 reads CASRWVGYEQYF. The CDR3 region has the DNA TGTGCCAGCAGGTGGGTGGGCTACGAGCAGTACTTC.

The V and J genes are TRBV6-1 and TRBJ1-3; D remains unclear. With 5 bases removed from V and 0 bases from J, the gap between germline ends came to 11 bases. The CDR3 is made up of 15 amino acids. The germline V gene encodes CDR1 MNHNS and CDR2 SASEGT. The CDR3 here is CASSPSGLSGNTIYF. The CDR3 region has the DNA TGTGCCAGCAGTCCTAGTGGACTCTCTGGAAACACCATATATTTT.

The chain carries TRBV5-4 and TRBJ2-7, with TRBD2 matching over 12 bases. This CDR3 contains 15 residues. The germline V gene encodes CDR1 SGHNT and CDR2 YYREEE (reference sequence). Trimming took 4 bases from V and 4 from J; bases not matched to a gene: 6. CDR3 nucleotide sequence: TGTGCCAGCAGCCCTGGACTAGCGGGAAGTTACGAGCAGTACTTC. This translates into CASSPGLAGSYEQYF.

The CDR3 coding sequence is TGTGCCAGCAGCCTTAATAGCGGGGGGGCCGCGGGTTCGAATGAGCAGTTCTTC. Amino acid sequence: CASSLNSGGAAGSNEQFF. V and J are TRBV21-1 and TRBJ2-1; TRBD2, the D gene given by the table, was not confirmed from the DNA. TRBV21-1 has pseudogene status. The CDR3 runs to 18 residues.

The chain has TRBV14 and TRBJ2-3; D not resolved. With 4 bases removed from V and 2 bases from J, the gap between germline ends came to 13 bases. The CDR3 extends over 15 amino acids. Per germline, CDR1 SGHDN and CDR2 FVKESK. In DNA form, the CDR3 reads TGTGCCAGCAGCCCCGGGTTTCTGAACACAGATACGCAGTATTTT. It codes for CASSPGFLNTDTQYF.